Each of the 10 T cell receptor beta chains below was sequenced from the same sample in a study of identical twins. From the 5' RACE reads, TCRdb called clonotypes with MiXCR, one entry per CDR3 protein. Of a few hundred thousand distinct CDR3 sequences listed, approximately 10% are singletons. This sample also appeared in a second study, on yellow fever vaccine responses in identical twins.

What was sequenced was PBMCs. Receptors were obtained from a woman under 30 in good health.

The table lists this clonotype with many counts. This sequence joins TRBV10-3 and TRBJ1-3, with D unresolved. Trimming cost V 2 bases and J 0 bases, with 5 bases left between them. The germline V gene has CDR1 ENHRY and CDR2 SYGVKD. The length of the CDR3 is 14 residues. The CDR3 DNA reads as TGTGCCATCAGTGAGAATTTCTCTGGAAACACCATATATTTT. It encodes CAISENFSGNTIYF.

This clonotype was recorded many times. The CDR3 sequence is CSDRDNTDTQYF. Here the CDR3 DNA reads TGCAGCGACCGGGACAACACAGATACGCAGTATTTT. The V and J genes are TRBV29-1 and TRBJ2-3; weak D call: TRBD1 (6 bases). The CDR3 runs to 12 residues. The ends were cut back, 7 bases at V and 2 bases at J, with 10 bases in the middle. The germline gives CDR1 SQVTM, CDR2 ANQGSEA.

The chain carries TRBV7-2 and TRBJ1-6; D is uncertain. The CDR3 is 15 residues long. Trimming took off 1 base at V and 8 bases at J, with 12 bases between the two ends. Germline CDR1 reads SGHTA; CDR2 reads FQGNSA. CDR3 nucleotide sequence: TGTGCCAGCAGCTTAGTTACCGGGGATGATTCACCCCTCCACTTT. Its translation: CASSLVTGDDSPLHF.

This clonotype was found a few times. J is TRBJ2-7 and V is TRBV29-1, with D possibly matching TRBD2 (6 bases). The ends were cut back, 4 bases at V and 1 base at J, with 17 bases in the middle. The CDR3 consists of 15 residues. The V gene's germline CDR1 is SQVTM and CDR2 ANQGSEA. The DNA of the CDR3 is TGCAGCGTTGGACTTATAATGGGGGGTTCCTACGAGCAGTACTTC. Protein: CSVGLIMGGSYEQYF.

The genes are TRBV2 and TRBJ2-5; D may correspond to TRBD1 or TRBD2 (5 bases each). The germline V and J ends were trimmed by 2 bases and 4 bases, with 17 bases remaining between them. CDR3 length: 16 residues. Germline values: CDR1 SNHLY, CDR2 FYNNEI. The DNA of the CDR3 is TGTGCCAGCAGTGAACGGCAGGGAAGGGACCTAGAGACCCAGTACTTC. It specifies CASSERQGRDLETQYF.

This CDR3 is CASSYGMGRGADTQYF. CDR3 DNA: TGTGCCAGCAGTTACGGGATGGGACGGGGCGCAGATACGCAGTATTTT. The chain recombines TRBV6-5 with TRBJ2-3; D might be TRBD1 or TRBD2, each matching 5 bases. V was shortened by 2 bases and J by 4 bases, with 16 bases between the two germline ends. Germline assignment: CDR1 MNHEY and CDR2 SVGAGI. This CDR3 comprises 16 residues.

This clonotype occurred many times. The V call is TRBV12-3 or TRBV12-4, the J call TRBJ1-5, with no clear D. The germline V and J ends were trimmed by 4 bases and 4 bases, with 8 bases remaining between them. The CDR3 sequence is 13 residues long. CDR3 protein: CASSSQINQPQHF. Written as DNA, the CDR3 is TGTGCCAGCAGTTCACAGATTAATCAGCCCCAGCATTTT.

This clonotype has a count of ten or more. The gene calls are TRBV7-2 and TRBJ2-1; D ambiguous. The CDR3 runs 12 residues. Germline V gene sequence: CDR1 SGHTA, CDR2 FQGNSA. Trimming took off 3 bases at V and 5 bases at J, with 5 bases between the two ends. CDR3 in amino acids: CASSLPNNEQFF. The CDR3 nucleotides are TGTGCCAGCAGCTTGCCTAACAATGAGCAGTTCTTC. Together with reference TRBV7-2 and TRBJ2-1, the CDR3 gives the full variable domain: GAGVSQSPSNKVTEKGKDVELRCDPISGHTALYWYRQSLGQGLEFLIYFQGNSAPDKSGLPSDRFSAERTGGSVSTLTIQRTQQEDSAVYLCASSLPNNEQFFGPGTRLTVL.

This clonotype was observed a few times. The rearrangement uses TRBV20-1 and TRBJ2-1; 9 bases align to TRBD1. Germline CDR1 DFQATT, CDR2 SNEGSKA (reference sequence). The CDR3 loop spans 15 amino acids. Losses at the gene ends were 6 bases for V and 8 bases for J; bases not matched to a gene: 14. The CDR3 is CSAPETGGMIDEQFF. The CDR3 nucleotides read TGCAGTGCCCCAGAGACAGGGGGTATGATCGATGAGCAGTTCTTC.

This clonotype was seen a few times. The chain joins TRBV6-5 to TRBJ2-7; D assignment may be TRBD1 or TRBD2 (6 bases each). Germline V CDR1 and CDR2: MNHEY, SVGAGI. Trimming removed 11 bases from V and 4 bases from J, with 15 bases in between. The CDR3 runs to 12 residues. The chain's CDR3 is CAVRGLTYEQYF. CDR3 DNA sequence: TGTGCCGTACGGGGGCTCACTTACGAGCAGTACTTC.